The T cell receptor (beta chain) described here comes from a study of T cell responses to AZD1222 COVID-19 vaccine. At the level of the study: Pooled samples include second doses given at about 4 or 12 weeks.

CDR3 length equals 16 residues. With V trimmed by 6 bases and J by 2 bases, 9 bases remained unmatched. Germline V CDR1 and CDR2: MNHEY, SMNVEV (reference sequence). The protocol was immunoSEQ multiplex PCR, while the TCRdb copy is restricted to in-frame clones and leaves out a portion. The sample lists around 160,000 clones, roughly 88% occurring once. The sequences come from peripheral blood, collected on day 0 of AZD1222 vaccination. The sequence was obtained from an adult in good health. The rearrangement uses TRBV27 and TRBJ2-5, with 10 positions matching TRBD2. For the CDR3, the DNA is TGTGCCAGCAGCTCCGGGGTAGCGGGGGGACAAGAGACCCAGTACTTC. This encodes CASSSGVAGGQETQYF.